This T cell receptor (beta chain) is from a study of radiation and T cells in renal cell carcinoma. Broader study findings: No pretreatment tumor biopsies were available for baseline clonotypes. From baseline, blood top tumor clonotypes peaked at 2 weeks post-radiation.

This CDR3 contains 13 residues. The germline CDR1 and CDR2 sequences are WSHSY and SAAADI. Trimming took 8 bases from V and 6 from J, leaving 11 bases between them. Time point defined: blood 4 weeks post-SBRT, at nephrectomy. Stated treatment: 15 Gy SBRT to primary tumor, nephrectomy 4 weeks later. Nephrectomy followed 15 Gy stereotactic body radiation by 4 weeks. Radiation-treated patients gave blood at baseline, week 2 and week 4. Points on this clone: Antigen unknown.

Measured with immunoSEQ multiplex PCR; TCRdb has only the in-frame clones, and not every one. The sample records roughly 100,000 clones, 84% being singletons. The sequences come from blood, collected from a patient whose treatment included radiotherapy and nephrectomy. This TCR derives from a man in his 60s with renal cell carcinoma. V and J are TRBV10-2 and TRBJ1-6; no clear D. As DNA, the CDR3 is TGCGCCAGCTATCCGGAATTTAATTCACCCCTCCACTTT. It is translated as CASYPEFNSPLHF.